This T cell receptor (beta chain) emerged from a study of blood T cell repertoires in COVID-19. Study details: PBMCs, B-cell-depleted T cells, or T cells provided the cDNA or gDNA that made up the material.

The method was immunoSEQ multiplex PCR; TCRdb's version includes in-frame clones alone and lacks a portion of them. Among roughly 200,000 clones, around 92% were seen once, and the ten largest hold 3.5% to 4%. Participants' own reports of clinical history determined their cohort assignment. With 3 bases clipped from V and 4 bases from J, the junction kept 6 bases outside the gene matches. This CDR3 has 17 residues. Germline V lookup: CDR1 KGHDR, CDR2 SFDVKD. This clonotype was sampled from a woman aged 25-40 years with acute COVID-19. The sequenced sample consisted of PBMCs or T cells enriched from blood (not recorded which). The chain carries TRBV24-1 and TRBJ2-1, with 12 bases aligning to TRBD2. The CDR3 nucleotides read TGTGCCACCAGTGATGCCAGGACTAGCGGGGCTTACAATGAGCAGTTCTTC. Translation: CATSDARTSGAYNEQFF.